These T cell receptor beta chains were read from a single sample in a study of CD8 T cells in ankylosing spondylitis. From the 5' RACE reads, TCRdb called clonotypes with MiXCR, one entry per CDR3 protein. The table lists about 200,000 distinct CDR3 sequences, roughly 13% of them singletons. What was sequenced was blood, either unsorted or a sorted T cell fraction (not recorded which). The receptor set was obtained from a male donor with ankylosing spondylitis or in good health (not recorded which). The CDR3 runs from the conserved cysteine through the conserved F or W. Each record gives: J gene, V gene, D gene, clone size, CDR3 DNA, CDR3 protein. A D gene is named only where the DNA matches it firmly. Only part of the rows carry a size: once, few, many, or a class if the clone is expanded.

TRBJ2-2 | TRBV29-1 | TRBD1 | NA | TGCAGTTGGACAGGGCCCGGCGGGGAGCTGTTTTTT | CSWTGPGGELFF
TRBJ1-2 | TRBV7-9 | TRBD1 | few | TGTGCCAGCAGCTGGGGACAGAATTTAATCTATGGCTACACCTTC | CASSWGQNLIYGYTF
TRBJ2-1 | TRBV27 | NA | NA | TGTGCCAGCAGTCCATCCGGTGGCGGATTACACAATGAGCAGTTCTTC | CASSPSGGGLHNEQFF
TRBJ2-7 | TRBV4-1 | TRBD1 | few | TGCGCCAGCAGTCCCGGACAGGCGTCCTACGAGCAGTACTTC | CASSPGQASYEQYF
TRBJ2-5 | TRBV13 | NA | many | TGTGCCAGCAGCTTACTGACAGGGAGGGAGACCCAGTACTTC | CASSLLTGRETQYF
TRBJ1-1 | TRBV6-2/TRBV6-3 | NA | few | TGTGCCAGCAATCCACTCGGGGGTGGCACTGAAGCTTTCTTT | CASNPLGGGTEAFF
TRBJ2-1 | TRBV4-2 | NA | many | TGTGCCAGCAGCCAAGAGGGTAATAGCCGGATCTACAATGAGCAGTTCTTC | CASSQEGNSRIYNEQFF
TRBJ2-3 | TRBV12-5 | TRBD1 | NA | TGTGCTAGTGGCTACCGGACAGGGCTCACAGATACGCAGTATTTT | CASGYRTGLTDTQYF
TRBJ1-4 | TRBV7-9 | NA | NA | TGTGCCAGCAGCTCCAGCTTGGGGCCGGCTAATGAAAAACTGTTTTTT | CASSSSLGPANEKLFF
TRBJ2-2 | TRBV7-6 | NA | NA | TGTGCCAGCAGCTTTTCTACGGGGGAGTTTAACACCGGGGAGCTGTTTTTT | CASSFSTGEFNTGELFF
TRBJ2-7 | TRBV6-5 | TRBD1 | NA | TGTGCCAGCAGTTCCGACAGGGCTGACTCCTACGAGCAGTACTTC | CASSSDRADSYEQYF
TRBJ1-1 | TRBV4-1 | NA | many | TGCGCCAGCAGACAGGTAATGAACACTGAAGCTTTCTTT | CASRQVMNTEAFF
TRBJ2-1 | TRBV6-5 | TRBD2 | many | TGTGCCAGCAGTTACTCGAGCGGGAGTGGTTACAATGAGCAGTTCTTC | CASSYSSGSGYNEQFF
TRBJ2-1 | TRBV4-2 | TRBD2 | many | TGTGCCAGCAGCCAAGTTTGGGAAGACAGCGGAGCGGGAAGAGAGCAGTTCTTC | CASSQVWEDSGAGREQFF
TRBJ2-1 | TRBV6-5 | NA | few | TGTGCCAGCAGTTATGCGGTTTCCTACAATGAGCAGTTCTTC | CASSYAVSYNEQFF
TRBJ2-1 | TRBV30 | TRBD2 | NA | TGTGCCTGGAGTGGGGGGGGTGATGAGCAGTTCTTC | CAWSGGGDEQFF
TRBJ2-7 | TRBV5-6 | TRBD1 | many | TGTGCCAGCAGCGGGAGACAGGGGGACGAGCAGTACTTC | CASSGRQGDEQYF
TRBJ2-3 | TRBV11-3 | NA | few | TGTGCCAGCAGCATATACGAGGGGAATACAGATACGCAGTATTTT | CASSIYEGNTDTQYF
TRBJ2-3 | TRBV11-2 | NA | many | TGTGCCAGCAGCTTAGTCAGGGGTCAGGATACGCAGTATTTT | CASSLVRGQDTQYF
TRBJ2-7 | TRBV2 | TRBD1 | few | TGTGCCAGCAGGACAGGGATTGTATACGAGCAGTACTTC | CASRTGIVYEQYF
TRBJ2-7 | TRBV2 | TRBD1 | NA | TGTGCCAGCAGTCCGACAGGGCCTAGCTCCTACGAGCAGTACTTC | CASSPTGPSSYEQYF
TRBJ2-1 | TRBV7-9 | TRBD1 | few | TGTGCCAGCAGCCCTCAGACGACAGGGGTCAACAATGAGCAGTTCTTC | CASSPQTTGVNNEQFF
TRBJ2-1 | TRBV9 | NA | NA | TGTGCCAGCAGCGTAGGGGAGGATTACAATGAGCAGTTCTTC | CASSVGEDYNEQFF
TRBJ2-1 | TRBV15 | NA | few | TGTGCCACCAGCAACCGCTCCTCGAGCTCCTACAATGAGCAGTTCTTC | CATSNRSSSSYNEQFF
TRBJ2-7 | TRBV5-1 | TRBD1 | few | TGCGCCAGCGGGGTCCCTGCGGGACAGGGAGGCTACGAGCAGTACTTC | CASGVPAGQGGYEQYF
TRBJ2-7 | TRBV27 | TRBD2 | NA | TGTGCCACCTCAGACGTTAGCGGGGGGGCAGGCTACGAGCAGTACTTC | CATSDVSGGAGYEQYF
TRBJ2-1 | TRBV12-3/TRBV12-4 | TRBD2 | NA | TGTGCCAGCTGGACGGGGGGGCTCGAGGAGCAGTTCTTC | CASWTGGLEEQFF
TRBJ2-3 | TRBV12-3/TRBV12-4 | NA | many | TGTGCCAGCAGTTTAGAAGCAGATACGCAGTATTTT | CASSLEADTQYF
TRBJ2-2 | TRBV21-1 | NA | NA | TGTGCCAGCAGCAAAACAGGGATAGGAACCGGGGAGCTGTTTTTT | CASSKTGIGTGELFF
TRBJ1-2 | TRBV29-1 | NA | few | TGCAGCGTTGAAACAGGCCTTAACTATGGCTACACCTTC | CSVETGLNYGYTF
TRBJ2-4 | TRBV4-1 | NA | few | TGCGCCAGCAGCCAAGTTGGGGACATTCAGTACTTC | CASSQVGDIQYF
TRBJ1-1 | TRBV15 | NA | NA | TGTGCCACCCGGTTTCTCCTGAACACTGAAGCTTTCTTT | CATRFLLNTEAFF
TRBJ2-7 | TRBV5-1 | NA | few | TGCGCCAGCAGCTTGGGGGACTCTCCCTACGAGCAGTACTTC | CASSLGDSPYEQYF
TRBJ2-5 | TRBV11-2 | TRBD1 | NA | TGTGCCAGCAGCCCAGGGGGTCTTTCATGGGAGACCCAGTACTTC | CASSPGGLSWETQYF
TRBJ1-1 | TRBV13 | TRBD1 | few | TGTGCCAGCAGCTCATCCGGGACAGGGGGGATGAACACTGAAGCTTTCTTT | CASSSSGTGGMNTEAFF
TRBJ1-2 | TRBV5-6 | NA | many | TGTGCCAGCAGCCCTCCTGGGGCAGTCTATGGCTACACCTTC | CASSPPGAVYGYTF
TRBJ2-7 | TRBV7-6 | NA | few | TGTGCCAGCAGCTTAGAGCCTGCAGGGAGTTTCCCCTACGAGCAGTACTTC | CASSLEPAGSFPYEQYF
TRBJ2-1 | TRBV29-1 | TRBD2 | many | TGCAGCGCCCCAGGCGGGGCTAGCGGGGATTACAATGAGCAGTTCTTC | CSAPGGASGDYNEQFF
TRBJ2-2 | TRBV5-1 | NA | many | TGCGCCAGCAGGGGCTCCGGGGACACCGGGGAGCTGTTTTTT | CASRGSGDTGELFF
TRBJ1-1 | TRBV30 | NA | few | TGTGCCTTAAGGGGTAGCACTGAAGCTTTCTTT | CALRGSTEAFF